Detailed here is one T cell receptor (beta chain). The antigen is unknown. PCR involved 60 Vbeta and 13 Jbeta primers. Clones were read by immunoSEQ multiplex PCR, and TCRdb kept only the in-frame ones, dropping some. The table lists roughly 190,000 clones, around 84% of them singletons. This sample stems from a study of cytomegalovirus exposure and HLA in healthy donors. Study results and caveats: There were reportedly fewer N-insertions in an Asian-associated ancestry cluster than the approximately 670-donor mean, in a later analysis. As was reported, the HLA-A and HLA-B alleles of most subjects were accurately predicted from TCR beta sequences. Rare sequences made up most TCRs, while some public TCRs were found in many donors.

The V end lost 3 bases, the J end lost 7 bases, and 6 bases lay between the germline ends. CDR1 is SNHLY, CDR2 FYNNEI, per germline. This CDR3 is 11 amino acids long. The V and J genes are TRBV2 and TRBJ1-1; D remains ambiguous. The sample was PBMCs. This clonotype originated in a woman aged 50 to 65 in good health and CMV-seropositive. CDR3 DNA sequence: TGTGCCAGCAGTGATTTTATTGAAGCTTTCTTT. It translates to CASSDFIEAFF.